There are many counts of the clone carrying this T cell receptor beta chain. This sample is drawn from a study of T cells in Graves' hyperthyroidism and ophthalmopathy. Germline V CDR1 and CDR2: DFQATT, SNEGSKA (reference sequence). V shed 0 bases and J shed 5 bases, with 13 bases lying between them. This CDR3 spans 14 amino acids. Researchers took RNA transcripts and amplified the TCR beta CDR3 regions from them. The TCR CDR3 was amplified in a first-round RT-PCR using the HTBI primer set. MiXCR, run by TCRdb on the multiplex PCR reads, gives a single entry per CDR3 protein. The sample consists of approximately 600,000 distinct CDR3 sequences, roughly 14% of them appearing once. Thyroid ultrasound and orbital computed tomography, with clinical symptoms and serum thyroxine and TRAb, informed diagnoses.

This TCR was sampled from a woman in her thirties with Graves' hyperthyroidism that later progressed to Graves' ophthalmopathy. The sample consisted of blood. This sequence joins TRBV20-1 and TRBJ2-5, with D perhaps matching TRBD1 (6 bases). The DNA for the CDR3 is TGCAGTGCTAGAGATGGGCAGGGGCCCGAGACCCAGTACTTC. This gives the protein CSARDGQGPETQYF.